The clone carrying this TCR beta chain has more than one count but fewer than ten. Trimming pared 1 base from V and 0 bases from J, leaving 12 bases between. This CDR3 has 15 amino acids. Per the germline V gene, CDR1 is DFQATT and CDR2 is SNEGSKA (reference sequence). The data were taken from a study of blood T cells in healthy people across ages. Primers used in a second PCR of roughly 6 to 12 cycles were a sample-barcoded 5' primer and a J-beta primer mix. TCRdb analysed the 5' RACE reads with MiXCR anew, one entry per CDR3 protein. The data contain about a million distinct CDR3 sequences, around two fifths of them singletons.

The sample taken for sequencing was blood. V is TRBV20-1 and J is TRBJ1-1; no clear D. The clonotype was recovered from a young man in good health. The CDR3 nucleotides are TGCAGTGCTAGAGGTATGGCATCCCTGAACACTGAAGCTTTCTTT. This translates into CSARGMASLNTEAFF.